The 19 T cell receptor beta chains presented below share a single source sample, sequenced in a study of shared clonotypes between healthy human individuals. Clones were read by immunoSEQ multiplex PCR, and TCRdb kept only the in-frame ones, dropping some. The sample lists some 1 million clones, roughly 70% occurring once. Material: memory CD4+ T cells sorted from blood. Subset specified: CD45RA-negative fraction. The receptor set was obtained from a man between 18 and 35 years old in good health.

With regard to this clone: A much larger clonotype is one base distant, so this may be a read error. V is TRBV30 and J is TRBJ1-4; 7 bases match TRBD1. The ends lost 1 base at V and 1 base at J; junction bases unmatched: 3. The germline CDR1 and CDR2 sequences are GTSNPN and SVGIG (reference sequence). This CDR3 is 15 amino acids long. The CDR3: CAWSETGVTNEKLFF. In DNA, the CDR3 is TGTGCCTGGAGTGAAACAGGGGTAACTAATGAAAAACTGTTTTTT.

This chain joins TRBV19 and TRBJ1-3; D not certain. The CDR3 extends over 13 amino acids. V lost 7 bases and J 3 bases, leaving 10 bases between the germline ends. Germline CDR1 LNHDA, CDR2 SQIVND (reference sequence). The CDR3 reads CASTETNGNTIYF. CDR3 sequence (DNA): TGTGCCAGTACAGAGACAAATGGAAACACCATATATTTT.

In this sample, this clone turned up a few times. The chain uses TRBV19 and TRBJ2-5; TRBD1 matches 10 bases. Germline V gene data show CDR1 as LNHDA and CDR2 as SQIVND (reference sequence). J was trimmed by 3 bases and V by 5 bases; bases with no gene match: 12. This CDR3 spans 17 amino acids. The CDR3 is CASSRVGGTGAKETQYF. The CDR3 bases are TGTGCCAGTAGTCGGGTAGGGGGGACAGGGGCAAAAGAGACCCAGTACTTC.

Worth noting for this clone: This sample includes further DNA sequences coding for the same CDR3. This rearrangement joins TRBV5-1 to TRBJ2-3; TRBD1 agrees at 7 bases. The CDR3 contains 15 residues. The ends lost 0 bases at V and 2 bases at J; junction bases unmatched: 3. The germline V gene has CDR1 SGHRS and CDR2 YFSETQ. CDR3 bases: TGCGCCAGCAGCTTGGGACAGGGCCTCACAGATACGCAGTATTTT. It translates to CASSLGQGLTDTQYF.

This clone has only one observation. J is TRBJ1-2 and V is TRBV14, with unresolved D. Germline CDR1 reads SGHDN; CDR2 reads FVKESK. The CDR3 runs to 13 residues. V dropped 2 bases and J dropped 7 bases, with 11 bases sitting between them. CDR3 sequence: CASSQRSRRGYTF. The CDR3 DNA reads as TGTGCCAGCAGCCAAAGATCCCGTCGTGGCTACACCTTC.

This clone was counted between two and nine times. This CDR3 reads CASSEGPGTVGEQFF. In DNA form, the CDR3 reads TGTGCCAGCAGTGAAGGCCCCGGGACAGTCGGTGAGCAGTTCTTC. The chain recombines TRBV6-1 with TRBJ2-1; 7 bases map to TRBD1. This CDR3 contains 15 residues. V was pared by 1 base and J by 9 bases, with 9 bases of the junction left unmatched. CDR1 MNHNS and CDR2 SASEGT come from the germline V gene.

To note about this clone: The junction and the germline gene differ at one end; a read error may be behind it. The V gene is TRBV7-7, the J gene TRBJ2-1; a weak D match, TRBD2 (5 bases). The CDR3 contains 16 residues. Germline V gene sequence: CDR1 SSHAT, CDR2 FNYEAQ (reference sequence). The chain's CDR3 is CASSLTGPGPGNEQFF. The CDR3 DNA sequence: TGTGCTAGCAGCTTAACTGGACCCGGTCCGGGGAATGAGCAGTTCTTC.

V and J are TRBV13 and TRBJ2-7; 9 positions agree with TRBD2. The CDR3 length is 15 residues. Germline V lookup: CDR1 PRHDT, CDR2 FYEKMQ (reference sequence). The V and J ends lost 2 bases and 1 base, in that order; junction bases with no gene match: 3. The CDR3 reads CASSLFLAGSYEQYF. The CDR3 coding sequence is TGTGCCAGCAGCTTATTCCTAGCGGGATCCTACGAGCAGTACTTC.

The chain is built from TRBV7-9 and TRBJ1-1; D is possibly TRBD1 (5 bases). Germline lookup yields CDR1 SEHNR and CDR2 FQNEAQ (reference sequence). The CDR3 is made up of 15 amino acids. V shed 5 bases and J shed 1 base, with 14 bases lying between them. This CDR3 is CASSRLTAGNTEAFF. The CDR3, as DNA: TGTGCCAGCAGCCGATTGACAGCCGGGAACACTGAAGCTTTCTTT.

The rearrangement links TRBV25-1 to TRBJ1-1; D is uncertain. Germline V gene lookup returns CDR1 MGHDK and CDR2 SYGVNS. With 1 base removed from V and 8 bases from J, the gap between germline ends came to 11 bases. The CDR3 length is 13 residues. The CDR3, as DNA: TGTGCCAGCAGTGAATGGAAAGGGCTAGAAGCTTTCTTT. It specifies CASSEWKGLEAFF.

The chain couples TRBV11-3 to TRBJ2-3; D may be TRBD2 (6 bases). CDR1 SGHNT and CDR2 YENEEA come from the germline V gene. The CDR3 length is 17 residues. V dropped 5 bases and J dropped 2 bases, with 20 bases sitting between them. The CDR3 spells CASSPRGSAGPTDTQYF. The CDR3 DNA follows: TGTGCCAGCAGCCCCCGGGGGTCTGCGGGCCCCACAGATACGCAGTATTTT.

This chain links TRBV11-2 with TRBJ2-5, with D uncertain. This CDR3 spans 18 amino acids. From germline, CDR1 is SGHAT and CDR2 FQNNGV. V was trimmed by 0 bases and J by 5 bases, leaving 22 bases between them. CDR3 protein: CASSLDPGRRRYTETQYF. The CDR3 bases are TGTGCCAGCAGCTTAGATCCCGGCCGGCGACGGTATACGGAGACCCAGTACTTC.

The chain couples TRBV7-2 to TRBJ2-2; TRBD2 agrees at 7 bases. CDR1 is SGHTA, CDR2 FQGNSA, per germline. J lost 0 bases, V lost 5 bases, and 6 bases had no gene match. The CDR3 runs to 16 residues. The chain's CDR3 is CASSTAGLANTGELFF. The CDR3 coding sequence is TGTGCCAGCAGCACAGCGGGGCTGGCGAACACCGGGGAGCTGTTTTTT.

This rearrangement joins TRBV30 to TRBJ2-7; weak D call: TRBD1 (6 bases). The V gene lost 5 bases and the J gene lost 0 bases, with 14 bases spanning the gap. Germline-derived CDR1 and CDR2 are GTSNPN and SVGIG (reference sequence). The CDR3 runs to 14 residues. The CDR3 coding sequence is TGTGCCTGGGATATACAGGGCCTCTCCTACGAGCAGTACTTC. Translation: CAWDIQGLSYEQYF.

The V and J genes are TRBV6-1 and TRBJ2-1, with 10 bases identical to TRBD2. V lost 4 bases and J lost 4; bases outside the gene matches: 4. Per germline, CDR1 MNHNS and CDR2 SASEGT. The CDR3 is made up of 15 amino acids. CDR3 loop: CASSVGAGGYNEQFF. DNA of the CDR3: TGTGCCAGCAGTGTAGGAGCGGGAGGGTACAATGAGCAGTTCTTC.

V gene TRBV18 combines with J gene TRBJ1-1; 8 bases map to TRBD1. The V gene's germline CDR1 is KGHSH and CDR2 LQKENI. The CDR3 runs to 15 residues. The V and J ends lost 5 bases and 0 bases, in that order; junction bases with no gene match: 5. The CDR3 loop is CASSTGTGLNTEAFF. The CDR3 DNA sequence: TGTGCCAGCTCAACGGGGACAGGACTGAACACTGAAGCTTTCTTT.

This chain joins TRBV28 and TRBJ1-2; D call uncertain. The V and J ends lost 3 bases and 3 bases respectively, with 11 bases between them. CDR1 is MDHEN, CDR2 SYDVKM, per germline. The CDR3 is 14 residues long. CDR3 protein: CASSFRRIHYGYTF. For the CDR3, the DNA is TGTGCCAGCAGTTTTAGACGGATACACTATGGCTACACCTTC.

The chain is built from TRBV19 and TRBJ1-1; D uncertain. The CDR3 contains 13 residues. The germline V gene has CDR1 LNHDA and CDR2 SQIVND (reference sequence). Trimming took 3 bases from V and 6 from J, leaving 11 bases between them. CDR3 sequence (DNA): TGTGCCAGTAGTATGACTCAGATGGCTGAAGCTTTCTTT. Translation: CASSMTQMAEAFF.

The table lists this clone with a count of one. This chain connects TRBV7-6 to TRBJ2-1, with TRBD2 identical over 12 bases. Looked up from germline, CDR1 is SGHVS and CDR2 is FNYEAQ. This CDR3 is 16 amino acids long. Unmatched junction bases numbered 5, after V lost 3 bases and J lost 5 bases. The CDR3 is CASSLGLAGGHNEQFF. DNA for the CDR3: TGTGCCAGCAGCTTGGGGCTAGCGGGGGGGCACAATGAGCAGTTCTTC.